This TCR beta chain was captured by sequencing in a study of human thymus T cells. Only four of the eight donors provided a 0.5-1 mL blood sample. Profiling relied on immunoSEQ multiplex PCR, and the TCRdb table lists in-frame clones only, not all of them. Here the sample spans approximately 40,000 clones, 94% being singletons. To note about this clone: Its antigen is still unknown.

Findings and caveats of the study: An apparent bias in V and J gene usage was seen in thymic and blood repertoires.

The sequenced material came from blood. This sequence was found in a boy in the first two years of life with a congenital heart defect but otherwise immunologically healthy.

The CDR3 here is CASSFQGGSNQPQHF. CDR3 nucleotide sequence: TGCGCCAGCAGCTTCCAAGGCGGGAGCAATCAGCCCCAGCATTTT. This chain uses TRBV5-1 with TRBJ1-5; D not certain. CDR1 and CDR2 (germline): SGHRS, YFSETQ. The CDR3 loop spans 15 amino acids. V lost 2 bases and J 1 base, leaving 10 bases between the germline ends.